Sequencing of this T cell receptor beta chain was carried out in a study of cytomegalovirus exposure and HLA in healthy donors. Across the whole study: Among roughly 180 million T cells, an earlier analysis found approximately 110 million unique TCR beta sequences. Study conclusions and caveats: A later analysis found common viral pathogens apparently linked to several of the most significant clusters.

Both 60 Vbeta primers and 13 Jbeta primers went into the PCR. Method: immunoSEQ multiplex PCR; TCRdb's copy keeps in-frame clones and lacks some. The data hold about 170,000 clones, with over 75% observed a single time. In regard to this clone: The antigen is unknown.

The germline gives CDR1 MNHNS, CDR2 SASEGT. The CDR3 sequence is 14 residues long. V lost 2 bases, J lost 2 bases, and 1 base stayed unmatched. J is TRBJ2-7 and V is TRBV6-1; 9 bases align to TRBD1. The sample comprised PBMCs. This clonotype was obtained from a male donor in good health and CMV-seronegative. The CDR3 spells CASSEYRGPYEQYF. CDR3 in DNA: TGTGCCAGCAGTGAATACAGGGGGCCCTACGAGCAGTACTTC.